This T cell receptor (beta chain) appears in the sequencing data of a study of T cell responses to AZD1222 COVID-19 vaccine (dated by TCRdb to about 2021). Regarding the complete study: AZD1222 recipients whose second dose came at about 4 weeks and those whose second dose came at about 12 weeks were combined into one group, since spike-specific TCR depth and breadth did not differ between the two schedules. TCR sequencing was performed for about 250 trial participants, of whom about 200 were given two doses of AZD1222 and some 25 were given two doses of MenACWY control vaccine. Trial participants were enrolled by age into 18-55, 56-69 and 70-plus year subgroups, with about 150, 27 and 61 TCR-sequenced participants respectively. Findings and caveats that apply to the study as a whole: Reportedly, close to half of the unique spike-specific TCRs recognized epitopes lying outside the regions that are mutated in the B.1.351 and B.1.1.7 variants. Participants were mostly white British, with more females than males. The authors suggested clonal diversity may have been underestimated. After two AZD1222 doses, spike-specific TCR breadth and depth were significantly higher than at day 0 and than in MenACWY recipients. CD4 TCRs associated with the vaccine covered the entire spike protein, and the dominant responses were in regions 160-218 and 743-854. In the small 56-69-year group, the increase in depth fell short of significance, most likely because of low power. Conclusions about previously exposed vaccinees are limited because only six or seven AZD1222 recipients were SARS-CoV-2 seropositive at baseline. Because no day 14 peak-response samples were available, repertoires were characterized only after the peak T cell response.

A single count supports this clone. What antigen it recognizes has not been identified. No base quality values were provided; no much bigger clone lies one nucleotide off. The CDR3 regions of human TCRbeta chains were subjected to immunosequencing. As for the authors' bioinformatics: TCRs in the repertoires were compared against a reference library of SARS-CoV-2-specific TCRs that had been generated with the MIRA antigen-specificity platform. Breadth was defined as the fraction of unique TCRs that were SARS-CoV-2-associated. Depth was defined as the fraction of total T cells that were SARS-CoV-2-associated. Using the MIRA data, every spike-specific TCR was mapped to the spike region that the TCR reacted to and assigned to either a CD4 or a CD8 class. Log10-transformed breadth and depth values were compared by one-way ANOVA with Sidak's multiple comparisons tests. As stored in TCRdb, this immuneACCESS dataset retains in-frame rearrangements with V and J assigned. A fraction of the clones does not appear; measured against another copy, unresolved V genes explain less than half of the discrepancy, and the remainder lacks a known reason. The DNA was the basis for D and trimming; V, J and clone size are from that table. In all, the sample holds 150,000 to 200,000 clones, and approximately 93% of those were seen once. The ten largest clones add up to around 4% of the sample.

The time point label of this sample denotes: baseline before first vaccination. The vaccinee samples were drawn from two UK trials, COV001 and COV002, one of which was a single-blind randomized controlled phase 2/3 trial testing AZD1222 (ChAdOx1 nCoV-19) in healthy adults. Trial participant PBMC samples were collected at day 0 and day 28 after the second dose for TCRbeta chain sequencing. Sequences SNHLY (CDR1) and FYNNEI (CDR2) are obtained from the germline V gene. The CDR3 runs 14 residues from the cysteine to the phenylalanine. Of the read, only the CDR3 DNA is kept; its 42 bases are in frame from base 1. The germline V end is reduced by 6 bases and the J end by 5 bases; junction bases left unmatched: 8.

The chain uses TRBV2 and TRBJ2-7; 9 of the junction bases match TRBD1. This sequence originates from an adult in good health. The sample in question was peripheral blood, obtained on day 0 of AZD1222 vaccination. The nucleotide sequence is TGTGCCAGCAGCACTGGACAGGGGATCAACGAGCAGTACTTC. Its translation is CASSTGQGINEQYF.